Sequencing of this T cell receptor beta chain was carried out in a study of radiotherapy plus CTLA-4 blockade in lung cancer. For the study at large: Patients showed objective responses in 18% of cases, and disease control was achieved by approximately 31%.

The CDR3 runs to 10 residues. Germline V gene sequence: CDR1 MNHEY, CDR2 SVGAGI. V lost 11 bases and J lost 3, with 8 bases in between. Study-wide points: Blood-borne expansion of tumor-derived TCR clones followed radiotherapy plus ipilimumab.

This clone was seen a single time. The target antigen is unknown. The study gave focal radiation plus ipilimumab CTLA-4 blockade to patients with chemo-refractory metastatic non-small-cell lung cancer. Method: immunoSEQ multiplex PCR; TCRdb's copy keeps in-frame clones and lacks some. Counted here are 85,000 to 90,000 clones, around 72% occurring once; the ten biggest clones make up roughly an eighth. The sequence was obtained from a human donor with non-small cell lung cancer that progressed on radiotherapy plus ipilimumab. The specimen comprised peripheral blood, sampled from a patient treated with radiotherapy plus ipilimumab. The chain uses TRBV6-5 and TRBJ2-7; D remains ambiguous. The CDR3 nucleotides read TGTGCCGTCGGTGACTACGAGCAGTACTTC. This translates into CAVGDYEQYF.